A single sample is the source of the 26 T cell receptor beta chains below, sequenced in a study of shared clonotypes between healthy human individuals. Clones were read by immunoSEQ multiplex PCR, and TCRdb kept only the in-frame ones, dropping some. Of 900,000 to 1,200,000 clones listed, 78% are singletons. Material: memory CD4+ T cells from PBMCs. Subset noted: CD45RA-negative fraction. These receptors were taken from a man younger than 30 in good health. Some clones in this sample may be carry-over from other donors' samples.

The gene calls are TRBV29-1 and TRBJ1-2, with D unresolved. CDR3 length: 11 amino acids. Germline values: CDR1 SQVTM, CDR2 ANQGSEA. Trimming took 5 bases from V and 5 from J, leaving 9 bases between them. This CDR3 is CSVYSIYGYTF. Here the CDR3 DNA reads TGCAGCGTTTACAGCATTTATGGCTACACCTTC. Looking up the rest from reference TRBV29-1 and TRBJ1-2 gives the full variable domain: SAVISQKPSRDICQRGTSLTIQCQVDSQVTMMFWYRQQPGQSLTLIATANQGSEATYESGFVIDKFPISRPNLTFSTLTVSNMSPEDSSIYLCSVYSIYGYTFGSGTRLTVV.

V and J are TRBV7-2 and TRBJ2-1; the match to TRBD2 covers 12 bases. Trimming removed 5 bases from V and 2 bases from J; junction bases left unmatched: 7. This CDR3 has 17 amino acids. The germline V gene encodes CDR1 SGHTA and CDR2 FQGNSA. The CDR3 region is CASSRLAGVSPYNEQFF. The CDR3 region has the DNA TGTGCCAGCAGCCGACTAGCGGGAGTCAGCCCCTACAATGAGCAGTTCTTC.

On this clone itself: A read error is the likely source, as a far larger clone sits one nucleotide away. The rearrangement uses TRBV2 and TRBJ1-5, with D perhaps matching TRBD1 (5 bases). V dropped 7 bases and J dropped 6 bases, with 16 bases sitting between them. Germline V CDR1 and CDR2: SNHLY, FYNNEI. This CDR3 is 14 amino acids long. For the CDR3, the DNA is TGTGCCAGCACCATTACACAGGCAGGTCAGCCCCAGCATTTT. Translated, it gives CASTITQAGQPQHF.

This clone turned up a few times. The chain joins TRBV4-1 to TRBJ1-2, with 10 bases lining up with TRBD1. J lost 5 bases, V lost 1 base, and 1 base had no gene match. Looked up from germline, CDR1 is MGHRA and CDR2 is YSYEKL. The CDR3 sequence is 14 residues long. CDR3 region: CASSQGQGAYGYTF. DNA for the CDR3: TGCGCCAGCAGCCAAGGACAGGGGGCTTATGGCTACACCTTC.

A few counts support this clone. The chain joins TRBV19 to TRBJ2-5; 7 nucleotides agree with TRBD1. The CDR3 consists of 15 residues. Germline assignment: CDR1 LNHDA and CDR2 SQIVND (reference sequence). The trim removed 5 bases at V and 5 bases at J, leaving 11 bases unmatched. CDR3 sequence reads: CASSYSGGLAETQYF. In DNA, the CDR3 is TGTGCCAGTAGTTACTCAGGGGGTTTGGCGGAGACCCAGTACTTC.

The chain recombines TRBV12-1 with TRBJ2-3; TRBD2 was called by the table and not checked on the DNA. TRBV12-1 is an annotated pseudogene. The CDR3 spans 13 residues. Here the CDR3 DNA reads TGTGCCAGCACGAAGCCCAGCACAGATACGCAGTATTTT. Protein: CASTKPSTDTQYF.

V and J are TRBV4-3 and TRBJ2-3; tentative D call: TRBD2 (6 bases). Trimming removed 0 bases from V and 5 bases from J, with 6 bases in between. Germline V gene lookup returns CDR1 LGHNA and CDR2 YSLEER. The CDR3 totals 13 residues. CDR3 in DNA: TGCGCCAGCAGCCAAGAGGGGGGAGATACGCAGTATTTT. It is translated as CASSQEGGDTQYF.

The J gene is TRBJ2-1, the V gene TRBV18; either TRBD1 or TRBD2 may supply D (5 bases each). The CDR3 contains 18 residues. Trimming left V 4 bases short and J 0 bases short, with 19 bases between. CDR1 and CDR2 (germline): KGHSH, LQKENI. This CDR3 is CASSLNLGGIGSYNEQFF. The CDR3 coding sequence is TGTGCCAGCTCACTTAATCTTGGGGGTATTGGCTCCTACAATGAGCAGTTCTTC.

The chain links TRBV6-1 to TRBJ2-7, with D perhaps assigned TRBD1 or TRBD2 (5 bases each). The germline V gene encodes CDR1 MNHNS and CDR2 SASEGT. This CDR3 spans 14 amino acids. V was pared by 5 bases and J by 2 bases, with 13 bases between. The CDR3 sequence: CASSWGTLAYEQYF. CDR3 nucleotide sequence: TGTGCCAGCAGTTGGGGGACGCTAGCCTACGAGCAGTACTTC.

This chain's CDR3 is CASKGTDYYEQYF. Written as DNA, the CDR3 is TGTGCCAGTAAAGGGACAGACTACTACGAGCAGTACTTC. The rearrangement uses TRBV19 and TRBJ2-7, with 7 bases fitting TRBD1. J gave up 3 bases and V 7 bases, and 6 bases lay outside the gene matches. The germline V gene encodes CDR1 LNHDA and CDR2 SQIVND (reference sequence). The CDR3 runs to 13 residues.

A note on this clone: It is unclear where the CDR3 begins or ends on the DNA, so no DNA is shown, and the CDR3 is as TCRdb lists it. V usage is TRBV9 and J usage is TRBJ2-1; the tabulated D call, TRBD2, remains unverified against the DNA. The CDR3 is 15 amino acids long, termini counted. Per germline, CDR1 SGDLS and CDR2 YYNGEE. This CDR3 reads CASSVAPGTSFPLFF.

The chain couples TRBV25-1 to TRBJ2-1; D is uncertain. The germline V gene has CDR1 MGHDK and CDR2 SYGVNS. The germline V and J ends were trimmed by 10 bases and 1 base, with 14 bases remaining between them. This CDR3 region has 14 residues. CDR3 region: CATTHPFSYNEQFF. The DNA of the CDR3 is TGTGCCACCACCCATCCTTTTTCCTACAATGAGCAGTTCTTC.

The chain has TRBV7-9 and TRBJ2-1; D is unclear. This CDR3 contains 14 residues. V gave up 7 bases and J gave up 3 bases, with 13 bases separating them. Germline V lookup: CDR1 SEHNR, CDR2 FQNEAQ (reference sequence). CDR3 in amino acids: CASTGLVGYNEQFF. CDR3 coding DNA: TGTGCCAGCACTGGGCTAGTCGGCTACAATGAGCAGTTCTTC.

This clone came up a few times. The J gene is TRBJ2-7, the V gene TRBV5-8, with unresolved D. From germline, CDR1 is SGHTS and CDR2 YDEGEE. The CDR3 consists of 12 residues. V lost 9 bases and J 2 bases, leaving 12 bases between the germline ends. The CDR3 is CATPGLAYEQYF. For the CDR3, the DNA is TGTGCCACCCCGGGTCTAGCCTACGAGCAGTACTTC.

This clone was seen a single time. The genes are TRBV4-1 and TRBJ2-3; 9 bases match TRBD2. Looked up from germline, CDR1 is MGHRA and CDR2 is YSYEKL. The CDR3 sequence is 15 residues long. J gave up 5 bases and V 0 bases, and 3 bases lay outside the gene matches. The CDR3 nucleotides are TGCGCCAGCAGCCAAGAGGGACTAGCTAGAGATACGCAGTATTTT. Protein product: CASSQEGLARDTQYF.

This clone is a singleton in its sample. A single base separates this from a much larger clone, so it may be a read error. The identical CDR3 is also encoded by other nucleotide sequences in the sample. The V and J genes are TRBV7-2 and TRBJ1-5; a weak D match, TRBD1 (6 bases). CDR3 length: 13 amino acids. Germline lookup yields CDR1 SGHTA and CDR2 FQGNSA. The V gene lost 5 bases and the J gene lost 4 bases, with 9 bases spanning the gap. This CDR3 is CASSVDRNQPQHF. The CDR3 DNA reads as TGTGCCAGCAGCGTAGACAGGAATCAGCCCCAGCATTTT.

The chain uses TRBV2 and TRBJ1-5; D remains ambiguous. The CDR3 runs to 15 residues. Deletions cut 6 bases from V and 7 bases from J, with 19 bases between. The germline CDR1 and CDR2 sequences are SNHLY and FYNNEI. CDR3 residues: CASSDVPKQSQPQHF. CDR3 DNA sequence: TGTGCCAGCAGCGATGTCCCCAAACAGTCCCAGCCCCAGCATTTT.

This clone appeared a few times. The rearrangement joins TRBV7-9 to TRBJ1-1; D possibly corresponds to TRBD1 (6 bases). V was cut by 2 bases and J by 1 base, with 8 bases left in between. This CDR3 contains 14 residues. Germline-derived CDR1 and CDR2 are SEHNR and FQNEAQ (reference sequence). The CDR3 DNA reads as TGTGCCAGCAGCTTAAGGGGGAGGAACACTGAAGCTTTCTTT. Translating gives CASSLRGRNTEAFF.

J is TRBJ2-1 and V is TRBV11-3; 7 nucleotides match TRBD2. After removal of 3 bases from V and 6 bases from J, the junction contained 5 bases not matched to a gene. The CDR3 sequence is 14 residues long. Germline V gene sequence: CDR1 SGHNT, CDR2 YENEEA. The CDR3 coding sequence is TGTGCCAGCAGCTTCGGAGCGGGGTTCAATGAGCAGTTCTTC. Translation gives CASSFGAGFNEQFF.

V and J are TRBV6-1 and TRBJ2-7, with D uncertain. Trimming removed 2 bases from V and 6 bases from J, with 11 bases in between. CDR1 and CDR2 (germline): MNHNS, SASEGT. This CDR3 spans 13 amino acids. CDR3 protein: CASSEFPGREQYF. The CDR3 coding sequence is TGTGCCAGCAGTGAATTTCCCGGGCGCGAGCAGTACTTC.

The chain couples TRBV30 to TRBJ2-7; 7 bases agree with TRBD1. The CDR3 consists of 12 residues. With V trimmed by 4 bases and J by 5 bases, 5 bases remained unmatched. Germline-derived CDR1 and CDR2 are GTSNPN and SVGIG (reference sequence). DNA for the CDR3: TGTGCCTGGAACCCCGACAGGGACGAGCAGTACTTC. It translates to CAWNPDRDEQYF.

The J gene is TRBJ1-1, the V gene TRBV28, with 8 bases aligning to TRBD1. The V gene end was trimmed by 5 bases and the J gene end by 1 base; junction bases not matched to a gene: 3. The CDR3 spans 14 residues. Per germline, CDR1 MDHEN and CDR2 SYDVKM. CDR3 amino acids: CASSHDRGNTEAFF. The CDR3 bases are TGTGCCAGCAGTCACGACAGGGGGAACACTGAAGCTTTCTTT.

The chain has TRBV21-1 and TRBJ2-2; the table gives TRBD1 as D, unverified against the DNA. TRBV21-1 has pseudogene status. This CDR3 comprises 14 residues. The CDR3 bases are TGTGCCAGCAGCTCGACAGAAAACACCGGGGAGCTGTTTTTT. This encodes CASSSTENTGELFF.

The rearrangement links TRBV7-2 to TRBJ2-7, with D perhaps matching TRBD2 (5 bases). Trimming took 2 bases from V and 3 from J, leaving 14 bases between them. CDR3 length: 15 amino acids. CDR1 SGHTA and CDR2 FQGNSA come from the germline V gene. CDR3 coding DNA: TGTGCCAGCAGCTTATTTAGCGTCCAGATCTACGAGCAGTACTTC. Protein sequence: CASSLFSVQIYEQYF.

The chain joins TRBV11-2 to TRBJ2-3, with 13 bases that match TRBD2. Trimming took 2 bases from V and 5 from J; bases not matched to a gene: 7. The V gene's germline CDR1 is SGHAT and CDR2 FQNNGV. This CDR3 has 17 amino acids. The CDR3 DNA is TGTGCCAGCAGCTTAAGCGGACTAGCGGGAGCAGTAGATACGCAGTATTTT. Its protein product is CASSLSGLAGAVDTQYF.

Comments on this clone: Being one base from a much bigger clone, this may be a read error. The CDR3 does not close with the conserved phenylalanine or tryptophan, likely indicating a read error. This sequence joins TRBV28 and TRBJ1-2; 7 bases agree with TRBD1. This CDR3 spans 12 amino acids. In germline, CDR1 is MDHEN, CDR2 SYDVKM. The V segment lost 6 bases and the J segment 8 bases; nucleotides outside the gene matches: 6. The CDR3 loop reads CASRGDRDGYTL. In DNA, the CDR3 is TGTGCCAGCAGGGGAGACAGGGACGGCTACACCCTC.